The 8 T cell receptor beta chains below were found in one sample sequenced in a study of PD-L1 blockade in urothelial cancer. Sequencing used immunoSEQ multiplex PCR; TCRdb keeps in-frame clones, though not all of them. The table lists about 95,000 clones, 90% of them singletons. Time point in this sample: pretreatment peripheral blood. This sample comprised PBMCs, obtained around atezolizumab (anti-PD-L1) treatment. The receptors were sampled from a man aged 60-69 years with urothelial cancer.

This sequence joins TRBV7-2 and TRBJ2-2, with 7 positions matching TRBD1. Germline loops: CDR1 SGHTA, CDR2 FQGNSA. Trimming cost V 5 bases and J 6 bases; bases outside gene matches: 3. This CDR3 contains 13 residues. The CDR3 DNA is TGTGCCAGCAGCGCAGACAGGGCCGGGGAGCTGTTTTTT. This codes for CASSADRAGELFF. The entire variable domain, with the rest obtained from reference TRBV7-2 and TRBJ2-2, is as follows: GAGVSQSPSNKVTEKGKDVELRCDPISGHTALYWYRQSLGQGLEFLIYFQGNSAPDKSGLPSDRFSAERTGGSVSTLTIQRTQQEDSAVYLCASSADRAGELFFGEGSRLTVL.

With respect to this clone: Other DNA sequences in the sample encode the same CDR3. In DNA form, the CDR3 reads TGTGCCAGCAGCGTAGCTCCGAGGGAGACCCAGTACTTC. This translates into CASSVAPRETQYF. V gene TRBV9 combines with J gene TRBJ2-5; D not resolved. CDR3 size: 13 residues. V lost 0 bases to trimming and J lost 5 bases, with 8 bases between them. The germline gives CDR1 SGDLS, CDR2 YYNGEE.

The V call is TRBV7-2, the J call TRBJ2-5; TRBD1 aligns across 8 bases. Germline CDR1 reads SGHTA; CDR2 reads FQGNSA. This CDR3 has 19 residues. J lost 5 bases, V lost 1 base, and 18 bases had no gene match. The chain's CDR3 is CASSLVSPGAGGSSETQYF. The CDR3 DNA is TGTGCCAGCAGCTTAGTATCTCCGGGGGCAGGGGGCTCCTCGGAGACCCAGTACTTC.

CDR3 nucleotides: TGTGCCAGCAACTCCCTAGCGGGAGTTCGCGAGCAGTACTTC. Its translation is CASNSLAGVREQYF. V usage is TRBV6-6 and J usage is TRBJ2-7, with TRBD2 identical over 10 bases. The CDR3 is made up of 14 amino acids. J was trimmed by 6 bases and V by 7 bases; bases with no gene match: 9. From germline, CDR1 is MNHNY and CDR2 SVGAGI (reference sequence).

The V call is TRBV9, the J call TRBJ2-2; TRBD1 matches 12 bases. The CDR3 extends over 15 amino acids. The germline CDR1 and CDR2 sequences are SGDLS and YYNGEE. With V trimmed by 10 bases and J by 4 bases, 8 bases remained unmatched. The CDR3 bases are TGTGCCGGTCTCCGGGACAGGGGGCCCACCGGGGAGCTGTTTTTT. It codes for CAGLRDRGPTGELFF.

The rearrangement links TRBV27 to TRBJ2-4, with D maybe TRBD2 (6 bases). Germline values: CDR1 MNHEY, CDR2 SMNVEV (reference sequence). Trimming shortened V by 5 bases and J by 7 bases, and 15 bases separated the two germline ends. The CDR3 loop spans 14 amino acids. This chain's CDR3 is CASSPPGVGNIQYF. In nucleotides, the CDR3 is TGTGCCAGCAGTCCCCCGGGGGTCGGCAACATTCAGTACTTC.

This clone has only one observation. This chain uses TRBV28 with TRBJ1-4, with D possibly being TRBD1 (6 bases). The CDR3 is 12 amino acids. CDR1 is MDHEN and CDR2 is SYDVKM in the germline V gene. Trimming pared 5 bases from V and 8 bases from J, leaving 9 bases between. The CDR3: CASSEQGEKLFF. The CDR3, as DNA: TGTGCCAGCAGTGAACAGGGCGAAAAACTGTTTTTT.

The chain links TRBV27 to TRBJ1-1, with 8 nucleotides matching TRBD1. The CDR3 extends over 14 amino acids. Germline CDR1 reads MNHEY; CDR2 reads SMNVEV (reference sequence). Trimming cost V 6 bases and J 0 bases; bases outside gene matches: 3. The DNA of the CDR3 is TGTGCCAGCAGCCGGACAGGGATGAACACTGAAGCTTTCTTT. Its protein product is CASSRTGMNTEAFF.